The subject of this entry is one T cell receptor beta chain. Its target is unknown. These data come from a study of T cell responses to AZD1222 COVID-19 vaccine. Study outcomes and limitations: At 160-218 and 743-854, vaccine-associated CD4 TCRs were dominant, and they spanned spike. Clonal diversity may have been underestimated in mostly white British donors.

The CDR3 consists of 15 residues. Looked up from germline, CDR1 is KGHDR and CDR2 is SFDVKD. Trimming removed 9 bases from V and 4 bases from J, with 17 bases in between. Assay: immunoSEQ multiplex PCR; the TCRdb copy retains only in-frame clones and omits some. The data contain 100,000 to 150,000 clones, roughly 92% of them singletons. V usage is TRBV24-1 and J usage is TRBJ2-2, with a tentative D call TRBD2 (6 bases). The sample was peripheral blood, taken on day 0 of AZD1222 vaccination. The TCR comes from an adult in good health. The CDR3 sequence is CATGTAGSGTGELFF. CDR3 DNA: TGTGCCACCGGTACCGCGGGATCGGGCACCGGGGAGCTGTTTTTT.